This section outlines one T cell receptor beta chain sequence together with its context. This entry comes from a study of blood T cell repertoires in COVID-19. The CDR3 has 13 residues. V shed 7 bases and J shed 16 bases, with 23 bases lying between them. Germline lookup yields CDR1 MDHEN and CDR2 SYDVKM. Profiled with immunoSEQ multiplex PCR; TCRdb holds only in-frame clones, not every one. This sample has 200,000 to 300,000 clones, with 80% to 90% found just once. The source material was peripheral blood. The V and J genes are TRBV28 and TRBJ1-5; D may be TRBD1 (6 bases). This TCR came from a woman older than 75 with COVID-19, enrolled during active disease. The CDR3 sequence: CASTLGARFGLHF. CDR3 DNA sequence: TGTGCCAGCACCCTGGGGGCCAGATTCGGACTCCATTTT.